The entry below gives a single T cell receptor (beta chain) sequence along with its context. This entry is derived from a study of technical replicates of blood from a handful of donors. The method was immunoSEQ multiplex PCR; TCRdb's version includes in-frame clones alone and lacks a portion of them. The sample lists almost 65,000 clones; approximately 86% were seen once. The V gene lost 6 bases and the J gene lost 6 bases, with 15 bases spanning the gap. Germline CDR1 MNHEY, CDR2 SVGAGI. The CDR3 runs 14 residues. The receptor was isolated from a human donor in good health. Some clones in this sample may be carry-over from other donors' samples. Sequences were obtained from PBMCs. The gene calls are TRBV6-5 and TRBJ1-5; weak D call: TRBD1 (6 bases). CDR3 nucleotide sequence: TGTGCCAGCAGCAAGGGGGGGGGCGGTCAGCCCCAGCATTTT. This gives the protein CASSKGGGGQPQHF.